This record looks at one T cell receptor beta chain sequence and its context. Its target is unknown. This entry comes from a study of T cells in Graves' hyperthyroidism and ophthalmopathy. Across the whole study: Upon initial diagnosis and before any treatment, peripheral blood was collected. Overall study findings and caveats: Most thyroid-expanded clonotypes above 0.001 were also found in blood.

Using RNA transcripts as the source, TCR beta CDR3 regions were amplified. HTBI primers were employed in a first-round RT-PCR of the TCR CDR3. One entry per CDR3 protein, called by TCRdb with MiXCR from the multiplex PCR reads. Counted here are around 380,000 distinct CDR3 sequences, about 14% occurring once; the ten biggest clones make up less than 25%. The V gene's germline CDR1 is DFQATT and CDR2 SNEGSKA (reference sequence). The trim removed 6 bases at V and 5 bases at J, leaving 5 bases unmatched. This CDR3 has 13 residues. Those with hyperthyroidism were 18 to 65 years old, newly diagnosed, and ill for under 2 months. Patients having uncontrolled infection, another autoimmune disease, pregnancy or lactation were not included.

The gene calls are TRBV20-1 and TRBJ2-5; 11 nucleotides line up with TRBD2. The clonotype was recovered from a man aged 25 to 45 with Graves' hyperthyroidism that later progressed to Graves' ophthalmopathy. Sequenced sample: blood. The CDR3 DNA reads TGCAGTGCGAGACTAGCGGGGAAGGAGACCCAGTACTTC. It is translated as CSARLAGKETQYF.